The 22 T cell receptor beta chains in this list originate from one sample, sequenced in a study of CD8 T cells in ankylosing spondylitis. Regarding the study as a whole: Seemingly distinctive of ankylosing spondylitis blood was a TCR beta motif formed by eight highly homologous variants.

TCRdb redid the calling of the 5' RACE reads with MiXCR, one entry per CDR3 protein. The table includes approximately 550,000 distinct CDR3 sequences, over 9.5% detected once. These receptors have no identified antigens. The sequenced sample consisted of blood, either unsorted or a sorted T cell fraction (not recorded which). All receptors come from a male donor with ankylosing spondylitis.

There are a few counts of this clonotype. This chain connects TRBV20-1 to TRBJ2-3; D not resolved. This CDR3 spans 11 amino acids. With 3 bases removed from V and 6 bases from J, the gap between germline ends came to 7 bases. The germline V gene has CDR1 DFQATT and CDR2 SNEGSKA (reference sequence). CDR3 loop: CSASVSDTQYF. The CDR3 DNA is TGCAGTGCTAGTGTCAGCGATACGCAGTATTTT.

Notes on this clonotype: A single base separates this from a much larger clone, so it may be a read error. As the CDR3 is not closed by the conserved phenylalanine or tryptophan, this likely results from a read error. The rearrangement joins TRBV14 to TRBJ1-4; D ambiguous. Germline CDR1 is SGHDN and CDR2 is FVKESK. The CDR3 totals 19 residues. Trimming left V 0 bases short and J 6 bases short, with 23 bases between. The CDR3: CASSQDHLVLGELDEKLFY. DNA for the CDR3: TGTGCCAGCAGCCAAGATCATTTAGTTCTGGGAGAACTGGATGAAAAACTGTTTTAT.

V and J are TRBV6-1 and TRBJ1-2; tentatively, D is TRBD1 (6 bases). V was trimmed by 1 base and J by 8 bases, leaving 11 bases between them. Germline values: CDR1 MNHNS, CDR2 SASEGT. The CDR3 loop spans 13 amino acids. CDR3: CASSEGQGPGYTF. The CDR3 nucleotides are TGTGCCAGCAGTGAAGGGCAGGGGCCGGGCTACACCTTC.

There are many counts of this clonotype. The chain combines TRBV12-3 or TRBV12-4 with TRBJ1-1; the D is unclear. Trimming pared 3 bases from V and 0 bases from J, leaving 5 bases between. The CDR3 spans 13 residues. CDR3 bases: TGTGCCAGCAGTTTCCGAGTGAACACTGAAGCTTTCTTT. Its translation is CASSFRVNTEAFF.

CDR3 in DNA: TGCGCCAGCAGTGATTGGGGACAGGGGGCTGTTGAAGCTTTCTTT. This sequence encodes CASSDWGQGAVEAFF. This chain uses TRBV10-1 with TRBJ1-1; 12 bases are shared with TRBD1. V lost 3 bases and J lost 7; bases outside the gene matches: 6. The CDR3 is made up of 15 amino acids. CDR1 is WNHNN, CDR2 SYGVQD, per germline (reference sequence).

This clonotype appeared a few times. The V gene is TRBV10-3, the J gene TRBJ2-1; the D is unclear. This CDR3 is 14 amino acids long. V lost 2 bases and J lost 4, with 9 bases in between. CDR1 and CDR2 (germline): ENHRY, SYGVKD. The DNA for the CDR3 is TGTGCCATCAGTGAGGCGATCGGTTACAATGAGCAGTTCTTC. It yields the protein CAISEAIGYNEQFF.

The V and J genes are TRBV6-5 and TRBJ1-6; a possible D gene is TRBD1 (5 bases). This CDR3 is built from 17 residues. The germline V gene encodes CDR1 MNHEY and CDR2 SVGAGI. The germline V and J ends were trimmed by 5 bases and 8 bases, with 22 bases remaining between them. In DNA, the CDR3 is TGTGCCAGCAGTCACCCCCCCGATTGGGGGAGGGATTCACCCCTCCACTTT. As protein: CASSHPPDWGRDSPLHF.

This clonotype was picked up a small number of times. The chain joins TRBV19 to TRBJ2-1; TRBD2 agrees at 14 bases. This CDR3 has 13 residues. Germline loops: CDR1 LNHDA, CDR2 SQIVND (reference sequence). V lost 5 bases to trimming and J lost 14 bases; unmatched junction nucleotides: 5. This CDR3 is CASSAGLAGVKFF. In DNA form, the CDR3 reads TGTGCCAGTAGTGCGGGACTAGCGGGAGTGAAGTTCTTC.

In the case of this clonotype: A much bigger clone sits one base away, suggesting this may be a read error. The chain uses TRBV15 and TRBJ1-5; perhaps TRBD1 as D (6 bases). Germline assignment: CDR1 LNHNV and CDR2 YYDKDF (reference sequence). The CDR3 extends over 12 amino acids. The CDR3, as DNA: TGTGACACCGGACAGAGCAATCAGCCCCAGCATTTT. It specifies CDTGQSNQPQHF.

This clonotype was picked up a small number of times. This chain connects TRBV14 to TRBJ2-3, with D tentatively TRBD2 (5 bases). Germline V gives CDR1 SGHDN, CDR2 FVKESK. The CDR3 covers 15 residues. V lost 5 bases to trimming and J lost 0 bases, with 12 bases between them. CDR3 sequence reads: CASSTRTSSTDTQYF. DNA for the CDR3: TGTGCCAGCAGCACTCGGACTTCAAGCACAGATACGCAGTATTTT.

This clonotype was seen more than once but under ten times. J is TRBJ2-7 and V is TRBV12-5, with TRBD2 as a possible D gene (5 bases). This CDR3 has 17 amino acids. The V gene's germline CDR1 is LGHNT and CDR2 FRNRAP. V lost 0 bases and J 4 bases, leaving 19 bases between the germline ends. The CDR3 spells CASGLVRFGNTEYEQYF. The CDR3 bases are TGTGCTAGTGGTTTGGTAAGGTTCGGGAACACAGAGTACGAGCAGTACTTC.

For the CDR3, the DNA is TGCAGTGCTGTTTCCTCGGGACAGATGAACACTGAAGCTTTCTTT. This codes for CSAVSSGQMNTEAFF. The chain has TRBV20-1 and TRBJ1-1; the match to TRBD1 covers 7 bases. V lost 5 bases, J lost 0 bases, and 9 bases stayed unmatched. CDR3 length: 15 amino acids. The V gene's germline CDR1 is DFQATT and CDR2 SNEGSKA (reference sequence).

This clonotype appeared many times. The chain combines TRBV29-1 with TRBJ1-1; 9 bases are a match to TRBD1. Trimming removed 5 bases from V and 5 bases from J; junction bases left unmatched: 3. The CDR3 spans 12 residues. Per the germline V gene, CDR1 is SQVTM and CDR2 is ANQGSEA. The CDR3 bases are TGCAGCGTTCGGACAGGGGAGACTGAAGCTTTCTTT. It translates to CSVRTGETEAFF.

This clonotype has ten or more counts. The chain combines TRBV24-1 with TRBJ2-5; 9 bases are a match to TRBD2. CDR1 and CDR2 (germline): KGHDR, SFDVKD. This CDR3 contains 16 residues. Losses at the gene ends were 3 bases for V and 5 bases for J; bases not matched to a gene: 9. CDR3 DNA sequence: TGTGCCACCAGTGATCCGGGACTAGCTGGTCGGGAGACCCAGTACTTC. Protein sequence: CATSDPGLAGRETQYF.

The table lists this clonotype with many counts. The chain uses TRBV20-1 and TRBJ2-1; D unresolved. Germline CDR1 is DFQATT and CDR2 is SNEGSKA (reference sequence). V shed 0 bases and J shed 0 bases, with 12 bases lying between them. The CDR3 is made up of 16 amino acids. The CDR3 is CSARDFQESSYNEQFF. The CDR3 DNA is TGCAGTGCTAGAGATTTCCAGGAGAGCTCCTACAATGAGCAGTTCTTC.

For the CDR3, the DNA is TGTGCCAGCAGCACCCTAGAAAGCGTTTACTCCTACAATGAGCAGTTCTTC. The encoded protein is CASSTLESVYSYNEQFF. This sequence joins TRBV7-9 and TRBJ2-1; D not resolved. This CDR3 is 17 amino acids long. The V gene's germline CDR1 is SEHNR and CDR2 FQNEAQ (reference sequence). V was pared by 5 bases and J by 0 bases, with 17 bases between. The complete variable domain, with remaining parts taken from reference TRBV7-9 and TRBJ2-1, reads DTGVSQNPRHKITKRGQNVTFRCDPISEHNRLYWYRQTLGQGPEFLTYFQNEAQLEKSRLLSDRFSAERPKGSFSTLEIQRTEQGDSAMYLCASSTLESVYSYNEQFFGPGTRLTVL.

This clonotype was found a few times. The chain employs TRBV12-3 or TRBV12-4 and TRBJ1-2; 8 positions match TRBD1. Trimming cost V 3 bases and J 3 bases; bases outside gene matches: 12. CDR3 length: 17 amino acids. The DNA for the CDR3 is TGTGCCAGCAGTTTGGTCAGGGGGCCCAGAAACTACTATGGCTACACCTTC. Amino acid sequence: CASSLVRGPRNYYGYTF.

The chain uses TRBV7-9 and TRBJ2-5, with 14 bases aligning to TRBD2. Germline CDR1 reads SEHNR; CDR2 reads FQNEAQ (reference sequence). The CDR3 totals 16 residues. V shed 5 bases, J shed 5 bases, and the junction held 7 bases outside the gene matches. The CDR3 bases are TGTGCCAGCAGCCCGGGACTAGCGGGAGATATCGAGACCCAGTACTTC. Its protein product is CASSPGLAGDIETQYF.

This sequence joins TRBV5-8 and TRBJ2-1, with 8 bases aligning to TRBD1. With V trimmed by 5 bases and J by 6 bases, 13 bases remained unmatched. The CDR3 extends over 16 amino acids. The germline V gene encodes CDR1 SGHTS and CDR2 YDEGEE. CDR3: CASRPMDREELNEQFF. The CDR3 DNA reads as TGTGCCAGCAGGCCGATGGACAGGGAGGAACTCAATGAGCAGTTCTTC.

This clonotype was observed a handful of times. This chain joins TRBV24-1 and TRBJ2-7, with D perhaps TRBD2 (6 bases). From germline, CDR1 is KGHDR and CDR2 SFDVKD. V was shortened by 8 bases and J by 0 bases, with 10 bases between the two germline ends. This CDR3 region has 13 residues. CDR3 region: CATNSGSSYEQYF. The CDR3, as DNA: TGTGCCACCAATAGCGGCAGCTCCTACGAGCAGTACTTC.

This chain links TRBV11-2 with TRBJ2-5, with a possible D match to TRBD1 (5 bases). The germline V gene has CDR1 SGHAT and CDR2 FQNNGV. The CDR3 contains 14 residues. The ends were cut back, 5 bases at V and 5 bases at J, with 15 bases in the middle. CDR3 in DNA: TGTGCCAGCAGCCAAGTCGCAGCAGGGGAGACCCAGTACTTC. It encodes CASSQVAAGETQYF.

This clonotype showed up many times. The chain couples TRBV29-1 to TRBJ2-3; D possibly matches TRBD1 or TRBD2 (5 bases each). V was cut by 7 bases and J by 4 bases, with 21 bases left in between. CDR3 length: 15 amino acids. From germline, CDR1 is SQVTM and CDR2 ANQGSEA. CDR3 loop: CSAKGWESGADTQYF. CDR3 nucleotide sequence: TGCAGCGCAAAGGGGTGGGAGAGTGGAGCAGATACGCAGTATTTT.